This T cell receptor beta chain originates from a study of T cells after posttransplantation cyclophosphamide. General study findings and limits: Skin or GI-infiltrating T cells shared few TRB sequences with blood.

TCRdb's table, derived via immunoSEQ multiplex PCR, lists solely in-frame clones and lacks some. The table includes some 17,000 clones, 65% to 85% detected once. V lost 0 bases and J lost 5, with 11 bases in between. Germline V gene lookup returns CDR1 SGHRS and CDR2 YFSETQ. CDR3 length: 14 amino acids. Sampled 1 year posttransplant, controls received myeloablative marrow transplants, methotrexate and a calcineurin inhibitor. As concerns this clone: The antigen is undetermined.

This sample comprised PBMCs, obtained roughly 460 days after allogeneic stem cell transplant with calcineurin inhibitor and methotrexate. This chain links TRBV5-1 with TRBJ1-2; D unclear. This receptor was taken from a male patient aged 25-45 years who received an allogeneic stem cell transplant from an unrelated donor, was CMV-positive, and had acute and chronic GVHD. The T cells may come from the graft donor. CDR3 loop: CASSLVTADYGYTF. The CDR3 DNA is TGCGCCAGCAGCTTGGTCACAGCCGATTATGGCTACACCTTC.